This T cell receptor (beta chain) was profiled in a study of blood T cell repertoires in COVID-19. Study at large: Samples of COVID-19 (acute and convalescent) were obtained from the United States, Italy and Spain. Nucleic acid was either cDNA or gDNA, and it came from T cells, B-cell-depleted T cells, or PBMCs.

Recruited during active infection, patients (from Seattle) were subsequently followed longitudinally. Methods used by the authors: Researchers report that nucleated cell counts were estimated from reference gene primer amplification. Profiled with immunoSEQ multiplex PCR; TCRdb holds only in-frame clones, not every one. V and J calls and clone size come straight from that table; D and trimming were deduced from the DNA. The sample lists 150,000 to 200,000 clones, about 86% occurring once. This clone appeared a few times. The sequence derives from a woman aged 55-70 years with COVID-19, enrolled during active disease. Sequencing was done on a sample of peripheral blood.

The CDR3 spells CAGASGANVLTF. For the CDR3, the DNA is TGTGCTGGAGCCTCTGGGGCCAACGTCCTGACTTTC. The chain employs TRBV30 and TRBJ2-6; the D is unclear. This CDR3 has 12 residues. Germline assignment: CDR1 GTSNPN and CDR2 SVGIG (reference sequence).